These 22 T cell receptor beta chains originate from one sample sequenced in a study of blood T cell repertoires in COVID-19. Data came from immunoSEQ multiplex PCR; TCRdb stores just in-frame clones and leaves some out. The top ten hold 9.5% to 13% of the sample, which has about 50,000 clones, approximately 83% seen once. The source material was peripheral blood. The receptors stem from a human donor in a cohort sampled during active COVID-19.

The V and J genes are TRBV7-9 and TRBJ1-1; no definite D call. The CDR3 contains 13 residues. CDR1 is SEHNR and CDR2 is FQNEAQ in the germline V gene (reference sequence). Trimming took off 5 bases at V and 0 bases at J, with 7 bases between the two ends. CDR3 residues: CASSPTVNTEAFF. The DNA of the CDR3 is TGTGCCAGCAGCCCCACAGTGAACACTGAAGCTTTCTTT.

As regards this clone: The junction does not match germline at one end; this may be a read error. This chain links TRBV28 with TRBJ2-5, with 7 bases identical to TRBD2. This CDR3 spans 13 amino acids. Germline assignment: CDR1 MDHEN and CDR2 SYDVKM. CDR3 in amino acids: CASSLSLADLRHF. Written as DNA, the CDR3 is TGTGCCAGCAGTTTATCCCTAGCGGACCTCAGACACTTC.

This clone was seen a single time. DNA for the CDR3: TGTGCCAGCAGCCGTACCCCCAAGGGGGGGCGTGAGACCCAGTACTTC. Translation: CASSRTPKGGRETQYF. The V gene is TRBV9, the J gene TRBJ2-5; maybe TRBD2 (7 bases). The germline V and J ends were trimmed by 4 bases and 5 bases, with 21 bases remaining between them. The CDR3 sequence is 16 residues long. Looked up from germline, CDR1 is SGDLS and CDR2 is YYNGEE.

The J gene is TRBJ2-1, the V gene TRBV5-1; TRBD1 is a possible D gene (6 bases). Germline V gives CDR1 SGHRS, CDR2 YFSETQ. V was pared by 5 bases and J by 7 bases, with 10 bases between. The CDR3 runs to 12 residues. The CDR3 bases are TGCGCCAGCAGTATTCAGGGGAATGAGCAGTTCTTC. This gives the protein CASSIQGNEQFF.

This sequence joins TRBV20-1 and TRBJ1-1; TRBD1 might be the D (6 bases). The V gene's germline CDR1 is DFQATT and CDR2 SNEGSKA (reference sequence). The germline V and J ends were trimmed by 3 bases and 1 base, with 9 bases remaining between them. The CDR3 runs 13 residues. The CDR3: CSASKGGNTEAFF. The CDR3 DNA is TGCAGTGCTAGTAAAGGGGGGAACACTGAAGCTTTCTTT.

This sequence joins TRBV28 and TRBJ1-4; D unclear. This CDR3 has 12 residues. Trimming shortened V by 6 bases and J by 7 bases, and 9 bases separated the two germline ends. Germline CDR1 is MDHEN and CDR2 is SYDVKM. This CDR3 reads CASRGESEKLFF. CDR3 in DNA: TGTGCCAGCAGAGGAGAATCTGAAAAACTGTTTTTT. Together with reference TRBV28 and TRBJ1-4, the CDR3 gives the full variable domain: DVKVTQSSRYLVKRTGEKVFLECVQDMDHENMFWYRQDPGLGLRLIYFSYDVKMKEKGDIPEGYSVSREKKERFSLILESASTNQTSMYLCASRGESEKLFFGSGTQLSVL.

V gene TRBV4-3 combines with J gene TRBJ2-7; the D gene is possibly TRBD2 (5 bases). V gave up 0 bases and J gave up 2 bases, with 14 bases separating them. CDR1 and CDR2 (germline): LGHNA, YSLEER. The CDR3 is 16 residues long. This chain's CDR3 is CASSQDFQTIPYEQYF. DNA of the CDR3: TGCGCCAGCAGCCAAGATTTTCAGACTATTCCCTACGAGCAGTACTTC.

V is TRBV18 and J is TRBJ1-2; weak D call: TRBD1 (6 bases). Germline assignment: CDR1 KGHSH and CDR2 LQKENI. The CDR3 is 14 amino acids. V gave up 6 bases and J gave up 2 bases, with 13 bases separating them. CDR3 sequence (DNA): TGTGCCAGCTCCGCCGGGCAGGGGAACTATGGCTACACCTTC. This translates into CASSAGQGNYGYTF.

This sequence joins TRBV6-2 or TRBV6-3 and TRBJ2-7; 9 nucleotides agree with TRBD1. The CDR3 is made up of 14 amino acids. The germline V gene has CDR1 MNHEY and CDR2 SVGEGT. After removal of 5 bases from V and 2 bases from J, the junction contained 4 bases not matched to a gene. This CDR3 reads CASSRTGGPYEQYF. DNA of the CDR3: TGTGCCAGCAGTCGCACAGGGGGCCCCTACGAGCAGTACTTC.

This rearrangement joins TRBV3-1 (or the pseudogene TRBV3-2) to TRBJ2-7, with D possibly being TRBD1 (5 bases). CDR1 and CDR2 from the germline V gene are LGHDT and YNNKEL (reference sequence). CDR3 length: 15 amino acids. The V and J ends lost 0 bases and 6 bases respectively, with 15 bases between them. CDR3 amino acids: CASSQDEAGWSEQYF. The DNA of the CDR3 is TGTGCCAGCAGCCAAGATGAGGCAGGGTGGAGCGAGCAGTACTTC.

The chain has TRBV4-1 and TRBJ1-5; TRBD1 matches 8 bases. Germline CDR1 MGHRA, CDR2 YSYEKL. V trimming: 4 bases; J trimming: 5 bases; junction bases outside the gene matches: 7. There are 15 residues in the CDR3. The CDR3 nucleotides read TGCGCCAGCAGCCGCGGGCAGGGGGCATATCAGCCCCAGCATTTT. Its protein product is CASSRGQGAYQPQHF.

The J gene is TRBJ1-2, the V gene TRBV7-2, with D perhaps matching TRBD1 (5 bases). Trimming stripped 5 bases from V and 7 bases from J, with 11 bases between. The germline V gene encodes CDR1 SGHTA and CDR2 FQGNSA. The CDR3 loop spans 12 amino acids. This CDR3 is CASSRVQGGYTF. The DNA of the CDR3 is TGTGCCAGCAGCCGGGTGCAGGGTGGCTACACCTTC.

The count of this clone is one. The gene calls are TRBV2 and TRBJ2-1; D may be TRBD1 (6 bases). The CDR3 has 19 amino acids. V dropped 6 bases and J dropped 0 bases, with 24 bases sitting between them. CDR1 is SNHLY and CDR2 is FYNNEI in the germline V gene. The CDR3 DNA reads TGTGCCAGCAGCCAACCCAAGACAGGCTACCACAGCTCCTACAATGAGCAGTTCTTC. Translation: CASSQPKTGYHSSYNEQFF.

The chain carries TRBV6-6 and TRBJ1-6; a possible D gene is TRBD1 (5 bases). V was pared by 2 bases and J by 9 bases, with 11 bases between. The germline V gene has CDR1 MNHNY and CDR2 SVGAGI (reference sequence). The CDR3 has 14 residues. CDR3 in DNA: TGTGCCAGCAGTTACGTAGGGGAGGGTTCACCCCTCCACTTT. It specifies CASSYVGEGSPLHF.

The chain couples TRBV2 to TRBJ2-5; 10 bases align to TRBD2. This CDR3 spans 14 amino acids. V trimming: 6 bases; J trimming: 7 bases; junction bases outside the gene matches: 8. Germline-derived CDR1 and CDR2 are SNHLY and FYNNEI. CDR3 amino acids: CASRGLAGAMTQYF. For the CDR3, the DNA is TGTGCCAGCAGGGGCCTAGCGGGAGCCATGACCCAGTACTTC.

This chain uses TRBV11-2 with TRBJ2-2; TRBD2 agrees at 8 bases. There are 16 residues in the CDR3. V gave up 5 bases and J gave up 5 bases; unmatched junction bases: 10. Germline CDR1 SGHAT, CDR2 FQNNGV. The DNA for the CDR3 is TGTGCCAGCAGCATAAATAGCGGGACCTCTACCGGGGAGCTGTTTTTT. Amino acid sequence: CASSINSGTSTGELFF.

The DNA of the CDR3 is TGTGCCAGCAGAGACGAAGCGGGAGCGGCGAATGAGCAGTTCTTC. It specifies CASRDEAGAANEQFF. This chain uses TRBV5-4 with TRBJ2-1; 8 bases fit TRBD2. Unmatched junction bases numbered 11, after V lost 5 bases and J lost 7 bases. This CDR3 region has 15 residues. Germline CDR1 SGHNT, CDR2 YYREEE (reference sequence).

The chain has TRBV4-2 and TRBJ2-5; the D is unclear. The CDR3 covers 15 residues. CDR1 is LGHNA and CDR2 is YNFKEQ in the germline V gene. V lost 0 bases and J 0 bases, leaving 8 bases between the germline ends. The CDR3 coding sequence is TGTGCCAGCAGCCAAGACAACTTACACCAAGAGACCCAGTACTTC. It yields the protein CASSQDNLHQETQYF.

The rearrangement links TRBV7-8 to TRBJ1-5; 9 bases match TRBD1. The CDR3 contains 15 residues. The ends lost 5 bases at V and 7 bases at J; junction bases unmatched: 9. CDR1 SGHVS and CDR2 FQNEAQ come from the germline V gene. The CDR3 DNA reads as TGTGCCAGCAGCGAATACAGGGGGCGCGGACAGCCCCAGCATTTT. Translating it yields CASSEYRGRGQPQHF.

The chain joins TRBV11-2 to TRBJ2-7, with TRBD1 identical over 9 bases. The CDR3 totals 14 residues. The V gene end was trimmed by 5 bases and the J gene end by 5 bases; junction bases not matched to a gene: 7. The V gene's germline CDR1 is SGHAT and CDR2 FQNNGV. The CDR3 DNA reads as TGTGCCAGCAGCCGGACAGGGGCCGGGGACGAGCAGTACTTC. It specifies CASSRTGAGDEQYF.

The chain combines TRBV7-2 with TRBJ2-7, with 12 bases that match TRBD2. V gave up 3 bases and J gave up 1 base; unmatched junction bases: 4. Germline V gives CDR1 SGHTA, CDR2 FQGNSA. This CDR3 region has 16 residues. CDR3 nucleotide sequence: TGTGCCAGCAGCTTTACTAGCGGGAGGCCTTCCTACGAGCAGTACTTC. Residues: CASSFTSGRPSYEQYF.

The chain combines TRBV5-1 with TRBJ1-4; 7 nucleotides agree with TRBD1. The junction had 14 bases not matched to a gene; V was cut back by 4 bases and J by 8 bases. Germline CDR1 reads SGHRS; CDR2 reads YFSETQ. The CDR3 length is 16 residues. The CDR3 spells CASSPGDRADSEKLFF. For the CDR3, the DNA is TGCGCCAGCAGCCCCGGCGACAGGGCAGACTCAGAAAAACTGTTTTTT.